The rows below give T cell receptor beta chains drawn from one sample of a study of identical twins. TCRdb passed the 5' RACE reads through MiXCR, listing each CDR3 protein once. This table has approximately 700,000 distinct CDR3 sequences, approximately 6.1% appearing once. The specimen sequenced was naive T cells sorted from blood. Receptor source: a man aged 18 to 29 in good health. CDR3s include the opening cysteine and the closing phenylalanine or tryptophan. Some rows mark clone size as missing; the rest say once, few, many or name a class of expanded clone.

j_call clone_size v_call cdr3_aa
TRBJ1-5 NA TRBV5-8 CASSLGTGTASNQPQHF
TRBJ2-1 few TRBV19 CASKRTSDYNEQFF
TRBJ2-1 many TRBV12-5 CASGLVAGQGAWNEQFF
TRBJ2-1 many TRBV6-2/TRBV6-3 CASSHIGDREKEQFF
TRBJ2-1 many TRBV5-1 CASSYTSGGNEQFF
TRBJ1-6 many TRBV5-6 CASSLSGNSPLHF
TRBJ2-4 many TRBV7-9 CASSAPGGKNIQYF
TRBJ2-2 few TRBV15 CATSRVRPSSPELFF
TRBJ2-7 few TRBV20-1 CSAISGRYSYEQYF
TRBJ2-1 many TRBV5-1 CASSFFGTEQFF
TRBJ1-1 few TRBV2 CASSVRVLREDTEAFF
TRBJ2-3 many TRBV12-3/TRBV12-4 CASSPGLALYTDTQYF
TRBJ2-1 many TRBV12-3/TRBV12-4 CASLTGTYNEQFF
TRBJ2-2 many TRBV3-1 CASSRDPTGELFF
TRBJ1-2 many TRBV12-3/TRBV12-4 CASSPSLTGFYGYTF
TRBJ2-7 many TRBV20-1 CSAVDRDYEQYF
TRBJ2-7 many TRBV2 CASSLRDEYF
TRBJ2-1 many TRBV18 CASSREDNEQFF
TRBJ2-1 NA TRBV5-1 CASSLALGLAGGLAYNEQFF
TRBJ1-3 many TRBV12-3/TRBV12-4 CASSPDGVSGNTIYF
TRBJ2-1 many TRBV3-1 CASSITGTDHNEQFF
TRBJ2-3 many TRBV29-1 CSVGVASDTQYF
TRBJ2-1 many TRBV10-3 CAISIGTTGGYNEQFF
TRBJ2-3 few TRBV11-2 CASSLGSSTGTDTQYF
TRBJ1-2 few TRBV29-1 CSVEGWEGYTF
TRBJ1-1 NA TRBV5-1 CASSGGQGGNTEAFF
TRBJ2-2 NA TRBV14 CASSQWRNHRELFF
TRBJ2-1 many TRBV18 CASSPPGTPHEQFF
TRBJ2-1 few TRBV13 CASSPSYREQFF
TRBJ1-4 many TRBV20-1 CSARYTNEKLFF
TRBJ1-5 NA TRBV27 CASSSWTGGNQPQHF
TRBJ2-7 few TRBV4-2 CASSQDPSVSYEQYF
TRBJ2-3 many TRBV7-9 CASSSLRGAIEDTQYF
TRBJ2-3 many TRBV28 CASSKLGPPETDTQYF
TRBJ2-1 NA TRBV11-2 CASSFWAGGQFF
TRBJ2-3 many TRBV29-1 CSVEISGRAGGTDTQYF
TRBJ2-1 many TRBV12-3/TRBV12-4 CASSPYTGGAYNEQFF